A single sample is the source of the 7 T cell receptor beta chains below, sequenced in a study of Ad26.COV2.S vaccination and SARS-CoV-2 variants. Sequencing was performed with immunoSEQ multiplex PCR; in TCRdb, only in-frame clones are kept and a portion is missing. This sample has roughly 410,000 clones; under 90% occur once, and the top ten carry around 7.4%. The treatment denotes: 15 to 20 received Ad26.COV2.S at low or high dose, single or two shots; 5 received placebo; per-sample allocation not given. Each sample was drawn 63 days after the first injection (of vaccine or placebo). The specimen comprised peripheral blood, sampled in a trial of Ad26.COV2.S vaccine versus placebo. The receptors were sampled from a person between 18 and 60 years old who received the Ad26.COV2.S COVID-19 vaccine or a placebo.

The chain is built from TRBV10-3 and TRBJ1-4; D possibly corresponds to TRBD1 (5 bases). Trimming left V 10 bases short and J 7 bases short, with 13 bases between. The CDR3 sequence is 12 residues long. Germline-derived CDR1 and CDR2 are ENHRY and SYGVKD. CDR3 coding DNA: TGTGCCACCGGGACCGGTGGTGAAAAACTGTTTTTT. Protein sequence: CATGTGGEKLFF.

CDR3 bases: TGTGCCAGCAGCCTGAGGAGTGAAGCTTTCTTT. Translating it yields CASSLRSEAFF. The V and J genes are TRBV5-8 and TRBJ1-1; D not certain. Looked up from germline, CDR1 is SGHTS and CDR2 is YDEGEE. The CDR3 has 11 amino acids. V was trimmed by 4 bases and J by 7 bases, leaving 8 bases between them.

This clone was seen just once. The V and J genes are TRBV5-4 and TRBJ2-4, with 8 bases fitting TRBD1. The V gene end was trimmed by 3 bases and the J gene end by 16 bases; junction bases not matched to a gene: 12. CDR1 SGHNT and CDR2 YYREEE come from the germline V gene (reference sequence). The CDR3 consists of 13 residues. For the CDR3, the DNA is TGTGCCAGCAGCTCCACTCCCGACAGGGGAAAATACTTC. Protein: CASSSTPDRGKYF.

This rearrangement joins TRBV15 to TRBJ2-3, with D maybe TRBD2 (7 bases). CDR1 is LNHNV and CDR2 is YYDKDF in the germline V gene (reference sequence). The CDR3 has 18 residues. With 3 bases removed from V and 6 bases from J, the gap between germline ends came to 25 bases. The DNA of the CDR3 is TGTGCCACCAGCAGGGAACGAACCCGCGGGGGAGGGGGTGATACGCAGTATTTT. Translating it yields CATSRERTRGGGGDTQYF.

The chain joins TRBV5-1 to TRBJ1-1; 8 bases align to TRBD1. Germline values: CDR1 SGHRS, CDR2 YFSETQ. V trimming: 1 base; J trimming: 3 bases; junction bases outside the gene matches: 11. CDR3 length: 17 amino acids. The CDR3 is CASSLRGPAGGDTEAFF. In DNA, the CDR3 is TGCGCCAGCAGCTTGAGGGGTCCGGCAGGGGGCGACACTGAAGCTTTCTTT.

V gene TRBV2 combines with J gene TRBJ1-3, with D unclear. The germline CDR1 and CDR2 sequences are SNHLY and FYNNEI. The CDR3 contains 13 residues. Deletions cut 8 bases from V and 0 bases from J, with 8 bases between. CDR3 sequence: CASALSSGNTIYF. The DNA for the CDR3 is TGTGCCAGCGCGCTCAGCTCTGGAAACACCATATATTTT.

In its sample, this clone was seen a few times. The V gene is TRBV12-3 or TRBV12-4, the J gene TRBJ1-1; possibly TRBD1 for D (6 bases). The CDR3 has 13 amino acids. Trimming stripped 6 bases from V and 1 base from J, with 9 bases between. CDR3 DNA sequence: TGTGCCAGCAGGACACAGGGGAACACTGAAGCTTTCTTT. Translation gives CASRTQGNTEAFF.